These 9 T cell receptor beta chains share one sample of origin, sequenced in a study of monozygotic twins with inflammatory bowel disease. TCRdb re-called the 5' RACE reads and gives one entry per CDR3 protein, without DNA. Found here are under 200,000 distinct CDR3 sequences; the top ten clones hold approximately 2.8%. Specimen: blood. These receptors all come from a human donor with ulcerative colitis or Crohn's disease, or a healthy co-twin of an affected twin (not recorded which).

The chain links TRBV5-1 to TRBJ1-4; TCRdb picks TRBD1, but there is no DNA to check that call. Germline CDR1 SGHRS, CDR2 YFSETQ. This CDR3 has 14 amino acids. CDR3 in amino acids: CASSLGGLNEKLFF.

This chain uses TRBV12-3 or TRBV12-4 with TRBJ2-7; TCRdb names TRBD1, which stays unverified in the absence of DNA. This CDR3 region has 15 residues. The CDR3 sequence: CASSDGAGASYEQYF.

This chain connects TRBV20-1 to TRBJ1-1. The CDR3 loop spans 14 amino acids. Per germline, CDR1 DFQATT and CDR2 SNEGSKA (reference sequence). This chain's CDR3 is CSATVRGGNTEAFF.

This sequence joins TRBV6-2 or TRBV6-3 and TRBJ1-1; no DNA is available, so the TRBD1 call from TCRdb remains unchecked. The CDR3 consists of 17 residues. Germline CDR1 and CDR2: MNHEY and SVGEGT. CDR3 loop: CASSYSQGGIVGTEAFF.

The chain recombines TRBV4-3 with TRBJ2-1; TCRdb gives TRBD2 as the D gene, but with no DNA this cannot be confirmed. CDR1 is LGHNA, CDR2 YSLEER, per germline. CDR3 size: 19 residues. The CDR3 protein is CASSQVELAGVPSYNEQFF.

The CDR3 sequence is CASRDGSGNTIYF. The rearrangement joins TRBV5-1 to TRBJ1-3. CDR1 SGHRS and CDR2 YFSETQ come from the germline V gene. The CDR3 loop spans 13 amino acids.

The rearrangement links TRBV28 to TRBJ1-1; there is no DNA to check the TCRdb D call of TRBD1. The length of the CDR3 is 17 residues. Germline loops: CDR1 MDHEN, CDR2 SYDVKM. The CDR3 loop is CASSPRGFDKVHTEAFF.

This chain connects TRBV3-1 to TRBJ1-5. There are 14 residues in the CDR3. In germline, CDR1 is LGHDT, CDR2 YNNKEL (reference sequence). CDR3 region: CASSQGSINQPQHF.

The rearrangement joins TRBV10-3 to TRBJ1-3; there is no DNA to check the TCRdb D call of TRBD1. This CDR3 region has 16 residues. In germline, CDR1 is ENHRY, CDR2 SYGVKD. The CDR3 is CAISEITGFSGNTIYF.